The T cell receptor beta chain described here comes from a study of human thymus T cells. This CDR3 comprises 15 residues. Germline-derived CDR1 and CDR2 are GTSNPN and SVGIG (reference sequence). Trimming left V 1 base short and J 1 base short, with 13 bases between. Resections from corrective heart surgery provided thymus tissue. Sequenced by immunoSEQ multiplex PCR; TCRdb stores in-frame clones only, minus some. The sample shows about 120,000 clones, 90% to 95% of them seen only once. Sequencing input: thymus tissue. The sequence came from a boy under two years old with a congenital heart defect but otherwise immunologically healthy. This chain uses TRBV30 with TRBJ1-1; no definite D call. CDR3: CAWSEKRAANTEAFF. The CDR3 DNA is TGTGCCTGGAGTGAAAAGAGGGCGGCGAACACTGAAGCTTTCTTT.